Following are 10 T cell receptor beta chains from one sample sequenced in a study of blood T cell repertoires in COVID-19. Sequencing was performed with immunoSEQ multiplex PCR; in TCRdb, only in-frame clones are kept and a portion is missing. The sample records 150,000 to 200,000 clones, 80% to 90% being singletons. The sample comprised peripheral blood. The receptors originated from a young man who had recovered from COVID-19.

This chain links TRBV6-4 with TRBJ2-3, with 8 bases fitting TRBD1. This CDR3 spans 13 amino acids. The junction had 4 bases not matched to a gene; V was cut back by 5 bases and J by 6 bases. Germline CDR1 and CDR2: MRHNA and SNTAGT. Here the CDR3 reads CASSRQGMDTQYF. CDR3 DNA: TGTGCCAGCAGTAGACAGGGGATGGATACGCAGTATTTT.

This rearrangement joins TRBV23-1 to TRBJ2-7; 10 bases are a match to TRBD1. TRBV23-1 is annotated as an ORF whose role is uncertain. The CDR3 extends over 16 amino acids. Unmatched junction bases numbered 9, after V lost 6 bases and J lost 1 base. The CDR3 is CASSHEDRGPSYEQYF. The CDR3 DNA reads as TGCGCCAGCAGCCACGAAGACAGGGGGCCATCCTACGAGCAGTACTTC.

Written as DNA, the CDR3 is TGTGCCACCAGCAGAGATTCCCCGGGAGCTGTAGAGCAGTACTTC. Translation gives CATSRDSPGAVEQYF. This chain joins TRBV15 and TRBJ2-7; possibly TRBD2 for D (6 bases). From germline, CDR1 is LNHNV and CDR2 YYDKDF (reference sequence). This CDR3 comprises 15 residues. The V end was cut by 0 bases, the J end by 7 bases, with 16 bases between.

The V gene is TRBV10-3, the J gene TRBJ2-3, with 8 nucleotides matching TRBD2. The CDR3 runs to 15 residues. The junction had 2 bases not matched to a gene; V was cut back by 2 bases and J by 1 base. Germline V gene data show CDR1 as ENHRY and CDR2 as SYGVKD. CDR3: CAISEETSGTDTQYF. The DNA of the CDR3 is TGTGCCATCAGTGAGGAGACTAGCGGCACAGATACGCAGTATTTT.

This chain joins TRBV7-2 and TRBJ2-7; TRBD2 matches 7 bases. J was trimmed by 0 bases and V by 0 bases; bases with no gene match: 2. This CDR3 contains 15 residues. Germline V gene sequence: CDR1 SGHTA, CDR2 FQGNSA. Here the CDR3 reads CASSLAAGSSYEQYF. For the CDR3, the DNA is TGTGCCAGCAGCTTAGCAGCGGGGAGCTCCTACGAGCAGTACTTC. Based on the CDR3 plus reference TRBV7-2 and TRBJ2-7, the full variable domain is GAGVSQSPSNKVTEKGKDVELRCDPISGHTALYWYRQSLGQGLEFLIYFQGNSAPDKSGLPSDRFSAERTGGSVSTLTIQRTQQEDSAVYLCASSLAAGSSYEQYFGPGTRLTVT.

The rearrangement uses TRBV3-1 (or the pseudogene TRBV3-2) and TRBJ1-2, with 8 bases aligning to TRBD1. The CDR3 loop spans 14 amino acids. After removal of 2 bases from V and 8 bases from J, the junction contained 7 bases not matched to a gene. Germline V CDR1 and CDR2: LGHDT, YNNKEL (reference sequence). The CDR3 DNA sequence: TGTGCCAGCAGCCAATCGACGACAGGGGTGGGCTACACCTTC. This gives the protein CASSQSTTGVGYTF.

The chain has TRBV28 and TRBJ1-5; 8 bases fit TRBD1. With V trimmed by 6 bases and J by 2 bases, 6 bases remained unmatched. Germline CDR1 and CDR2: MDHEN and SYDVKM. The length of the CDR3 is 15 residues. The CDR3 DNA sequence: TGTGCCAGCAGCTCCGGACAGGGACGCAATCAGCCCCAGCATTTT. Amino acids: CASSSGQGRNQPQHF.

Written as DNA, the CDR3 is TGTGCCAGTAGTCCGCGGACAGGGCGGGGGTTAATGAACACTGAAGCTTTCTTT. Translating it yields CASSPRTGRGLMNTEAFF. This rearrangement joins TRBV19 to TRBJ1-1; 8 positions match TRBD1. CDR1 is LNHDA and CDR2 is SQIVND in the germline V gene (reference sequence). The CDR3 consists of 18 residues. The junction had 14 bases not matched to a gene; V was cut back by 5 bases and J by 0 bases.

This chain uses TRBV10-2 with TRBJ2-2; TRBD1 aligns across 7 bases. Trimming cost V 5 bases and J 6 bases; bases outside gene matches: 3. This CDR3 has 13 residues. Germline CDR1 WSHSY, CDR2 SAAADI. The CDR3 DNA sequence: TGCGCCAGCAGTCGACAGGGCCCCGGGGAGCTGTTTTTT. It specifies CASSRQGPGELFF.

This clone came up once. The rearrangement links TRBV12-5 to TRBJ2-1; D possibly corresponds to TRBD1 (5 bases). V gave up 2 bases and J gave up 4 bases, with 6 bases separating them. CDR3 length: 13 amino acids. Looked up from germline, CDR1 is LGHNT and CDR2 is FRNRAP. CDR3 DNA: TGTGCTAGTGGTTTGCAGGGATACAATGAGCAGTTCTTC. Protein: CASGLQGYNEQFF. The full variable domain, its missing parts supplied by reference TRBV12-5 and TRBJ2-1, is DARVTQTPRHKVTEMGQEVTMRCQPILGHNTVFWYRQTMMQGLELLAYFRNRAPLDDSGMPKDRFSAEMPDATLATLKIQPSEPRDSAVYFCASGLQGYNEQFFGPGTRLTVL.